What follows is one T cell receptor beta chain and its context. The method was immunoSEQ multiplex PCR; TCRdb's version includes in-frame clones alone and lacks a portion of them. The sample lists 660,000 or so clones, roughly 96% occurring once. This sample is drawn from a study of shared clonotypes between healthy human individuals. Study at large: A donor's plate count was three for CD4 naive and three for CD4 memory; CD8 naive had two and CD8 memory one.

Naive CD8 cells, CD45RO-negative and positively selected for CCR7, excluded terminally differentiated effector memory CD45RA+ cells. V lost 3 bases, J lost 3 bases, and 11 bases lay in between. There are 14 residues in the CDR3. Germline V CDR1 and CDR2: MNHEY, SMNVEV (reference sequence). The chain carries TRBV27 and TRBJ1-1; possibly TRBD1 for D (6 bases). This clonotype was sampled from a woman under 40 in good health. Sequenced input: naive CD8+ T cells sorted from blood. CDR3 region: CASSFSRGHTEAFF. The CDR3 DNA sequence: TGTGCCAGCAGTTTTTCGCGGGGGCACACTGAAGCTTTCTTT.